This T cell receptor (beta chain) appears in the sequencing data of a study of radiotherapy plus CTLA-4 blockade in lung cancer. General observations from the study: Blood saw expansion of tumor-derived TCR clones after radiotherapy plus ipilimumab.

The germline CDR1 and CDR2 sequences are SGHTA and FQGTGA. The V gene lost 2 bases and the J gene lost 2 bases, with 11 bases spanning the gap. CDR3 length: 15 amino acids. Details on this clone: Antigen unknown.

This table comes from immunoSEQ multiplex PCR, and its TCRdb copy is limited to in-frame clones, with some not included. The profile shows about 93,000 clones, roughly 88% of them singletons. This clonotype was sampled from a human donor with non-small cell lung cancer that progressed on radiotherapy plus ipilimumab. The V call is TRBV7-3, the J call TRBJ2-3, with D perhaps assigned TRBD1 or TRBD2 (6 bases each). This sample comprised peripheral blood, obtained from a patient treated with radiotherapy plus ipilimumab. This CDR3 reads CASSLGGLHTDTQYF. The CDR3, as DNA: TGTGCCAGCAGCTTAGGGGGGCTACACACAGATACGCAGTATTTT.